This T cell receptor (beta chain) originates from a study of cytomegalovirus exposure and HLA in healthy donors. Vbeta (60) and Jbeta (13) primers were used in the PCR. Repertoires were generated with immunoSEQ multiplex PCR, while TCRdb's copy carries only in-frame clones and drops some. In the table there are 200,000 to 250,000 clones, 76% of which are singletons. The CDR3 runs 14 residues. J was trimmed by 7 bases and V by 1 base; bases with no gene match: 6. Germline CDR1 and CDR2: SGHRS and YFSETQ. The donors gave bone marrow, and they were healthy. The specimen was PBMCs. The chain uses TRBV5-1 and TRBJ1-1; TRBD1 matches 8 bases. This clonotype originated in a man aged 18 to 30 in good health and CMV-seronegative. The CDR3 nucleotides read TGCGCCAGCAGCTTGCTTCAGGGGGCGGTTGAAGCTTTCTTT. It codes for CASSLLQGAVEAFF.